This T cell receptor beta chain was sequenced for a study of cytotoxic CD8 clonotypes in ibrutinib-treated CLL. In the study overall: Included were about 11 relapsed/refractory and approximately 15 treatment-naive patients, of whom roughly 17 were IGHV unmutated. Study results and limitations: Samples were collected at differing times from sustained-remission and progressing patients. The clonality rise at ibrutinib response reflected private clonotype expansion. Exceeding age-matched healthy donors, baseline clonality also tracked the counts of circulating CD8+ T cells.

A note on this clone: Its antigen is undetermined.

TCRdb's table, derived via immunoSEQ multiplex PCR, lists solely in-frame clones and lacks some. The profile shows approximately 130,000 clones, approximately 81% of them singletons. The source of this sequence is a human donor with chronic lymphocytic leukemia. Sample: PBMCs, taken after 24 months of ibrutinib treatment.

The CDR3 nucleotides are TGCGCCAGCAGGACGTCGCTGGCAACTAATGAAAAACTGTTTTTT. Translating it yields CASRTSLATNEKLFF. The chain joins TRBV4-3 to TRBJ1-4; D is unresolved. Between the trimmed V and J ends, which lost 6 bases and 0 bases, there was a span of 11 bases. Germline V gives CDR1 LGHNA, CDR2 YSLEER. This CDR3 is 15 amino acids long.